Listed here are 13 T cell receptor beta chains from one sample, sequenced in a study of T cell clusters in autoimmune cytopenias (dated by TCRdb to between 2018 and 2020). Instrument used: Illumina MiSeq. Multiplex PCR with a touch-down protocol amplified TRB rearrangements, with the TRB-A and TRB-B primer pools combined in a single tube. TCRdb reprocessed the reads, so every CDR3 protein sequence counts as one entry and DNA is not shown. The data table for this sample lists a few thousand distinct CDR3 sequences. The leading ten clones occupy about 16% of the sample. For each sample, TRB amplification used 250 to 300 ng of peripheral blood genomic DNA, equal to 35,000 to 40,000 genome equivalents. The sample taken for sequencing was peripheral blood. All receptors derive from a human donor with an autoimmune cytopenia or autoimmune hepatitis (not recorded which).

Measured by frequency, this clonotype is medium-sized. The rearrangement links TRBV5-5 to TRBJ2-5; checking the TCRdb D call of TRBD1 is not possible without DNA. The CDR3 is made up of 15 amino acids. Germline loops: CDR1 SGHKS, CDR2 YYEKEE (reference sequence). The CDR3 is CASSLRGGNPETQYF.

By frequency, this clonotype is medium-sized. The chain joins TRBV7-2 to TRBJ1-3. Germline CDR1 SGHTA, CDR2 FQGNSA. The CDR3 has 16 amino acids. The CDR3 loop reads CASSPEGTWPGNTIYF. The full variable domain, with the rest looked up from reference TRBV7-2 and TRBJ1-3, is GAGVSQSPSNKVTEKGKDVELRCDPISGHTALYWYRQSLGQGLEFLIYFQGNSAPDKSGLPSDRFSAERTGGSVSTLTIQRTQQEDSAVYLCASSPEGTWPGNTIYFGEGSWLTVV.

CDR3 residues: CASRTHNEQFF. V usage is TRBV5-1 and J usage is TRBJ2-1. The CDR3 contains 11 residues. The V gene's germline CDR1 is SGHRS and CDR2 YFSETQ. Together with reference TRBV5-1 and TRBJ2-1, the CDR3 gives the full variable domain: KAGVTQTPRYLIKTRGQQVTLSCSPISGHRSVSWYQQTPGQGLQFLFEYFSETQRNKGNFPGRFSGRQFSNSRSEMNVSTLELGDSALYLCASRTHNEQFFGPGTRLTVL.

The rearrangement links TRBV14 to TRBJ1-4. The CDR3 extends over 14 amino acids. Germline V lookup: CDR1 SGHDN, CDR2 FVKESK. The CDR3 sequence: CASSQDLRGARLFF. The variable domain in full, completed from reference TRBV14 and TRBJ1-4, reads EAGVTQFPSHSVIEKGQTVTLRCDPISGHDNLYWYRRVMGKEIKFLLHFVKESKQDESGMPNNRFLAERTGGTYSTLKVQPAELEDSGVYFCASSQDLRGARLFFGSGTQLSVL.

The V and J genes are TRBV10-3 and TRBJ2-2; lacking DNA, the TRBD1 call made by TCRdb goes unchecked. Germline V gene lookup returns CDR1 ENHRY and CDR2 SYGVKD. The CDR3 runs 15 residues. This chain's CDR3 is CAISTGYTNTGELFF.

By frequency, this clonotype is medium-sized. CDR3 region: CSVESPPSDTQYF. The chain uses TRBV29-1 and TRBJ2-3; there is no DNA to check the TCRdb D call of TRBD1. Germline V gene sequence: CDR1 SQVTM, CDR2 ANQGSEA. The CDR3 covers 13 residues.

This clonotype is identified as medium-sized from frequency. CDR3 protein: CASSLPGRGTREQFF. The gene calls are TRBV12-3 or TRBV12-4 and TRBJ2-1; TCRdb outputs TRBD1, but without DNA this stays unchecked. The CDR3 is 15 residues long.

Its frequency marks this clonotype as medium-sized. The genes are TRBV11-2 and TRBJ2-1; TCRdb's D gene call, TRBD1, goes unchecked for lack of DNA. Germline loops: CDR1 SGHAT, CDR2 FQNNGV. The length of the CDR3 is 17 residues. This chain's CDR3 is CASSHPRGDRAYNEQFF.

This clonotype is identified as medium-sized from frequency. The chain employs TRBV7-9 and TRBJ1-2. Germline V gene lookup returns CDR1 SEHNR and CDR2 FQNEAQ (reference sequence). CDR3 length: 14 amino acids. The CDR3 spells CASSREGGPNGYTF.

The rearrangement joins TRBV4-2 to TRBJ2-5; the D call from TCRdb, TRBD2, cannot be confirmed without DNA. The CDR3 is 16 amino acids. Germline V CDR1 and CDR2: LGHNA, YNFKEQ. The CDR3 protein is CASSQDIAGGRETQYF.

Measured by frequency, this clonotype is medium-sized. The genes are TRBV29-1 and TRBJ2-5; TCRdb designates TRBD1, a call that cannot be tested without DNA. The germline CDR1 and CDR2 sequences are SQVTM and ANQGSEA. The CDR3 is 14 residues long. CDR3 sequence reads: CSVEPSDRMGTQYF.

The V and J genes are TRBV7-6 and TRBJ2-5; TCRdb outputs TRBD2, but without DNA this stays unchecked. In germline, CDR1 is SGHVS, CDR2 FNYEAQ. The CDR3 loop spans 18 amino acids. The CDR3 reads CASSLVAGGRGGQETRYF.

The chain carries TRBV5-4 and TRBJ1-2; TCRdb's D call, TRBD1, is unchecked because there is no DNA. This CDR3 spans 13 amino acids. From germline, CDR1 is SGHNT and CDR2 YYREEE (reference sequence). CDR3 sequence: CASSQGGSYGYTF.